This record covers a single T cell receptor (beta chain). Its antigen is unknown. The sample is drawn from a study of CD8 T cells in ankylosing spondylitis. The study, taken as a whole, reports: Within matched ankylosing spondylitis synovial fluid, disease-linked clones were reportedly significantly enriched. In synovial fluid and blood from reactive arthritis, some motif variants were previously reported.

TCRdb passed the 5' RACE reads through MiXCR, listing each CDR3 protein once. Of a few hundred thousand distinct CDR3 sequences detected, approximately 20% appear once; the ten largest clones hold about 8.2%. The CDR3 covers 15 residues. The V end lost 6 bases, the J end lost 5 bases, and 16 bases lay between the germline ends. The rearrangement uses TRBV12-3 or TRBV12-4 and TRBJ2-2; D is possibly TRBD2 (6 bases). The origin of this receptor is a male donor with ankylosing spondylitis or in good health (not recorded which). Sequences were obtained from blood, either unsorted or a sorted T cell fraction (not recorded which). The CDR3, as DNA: TGTGCCAGCAGCTTGACTAGGTCCGGGACCGGGGAGCTGTTTTTT. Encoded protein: CASSLTRSGTGELFF.